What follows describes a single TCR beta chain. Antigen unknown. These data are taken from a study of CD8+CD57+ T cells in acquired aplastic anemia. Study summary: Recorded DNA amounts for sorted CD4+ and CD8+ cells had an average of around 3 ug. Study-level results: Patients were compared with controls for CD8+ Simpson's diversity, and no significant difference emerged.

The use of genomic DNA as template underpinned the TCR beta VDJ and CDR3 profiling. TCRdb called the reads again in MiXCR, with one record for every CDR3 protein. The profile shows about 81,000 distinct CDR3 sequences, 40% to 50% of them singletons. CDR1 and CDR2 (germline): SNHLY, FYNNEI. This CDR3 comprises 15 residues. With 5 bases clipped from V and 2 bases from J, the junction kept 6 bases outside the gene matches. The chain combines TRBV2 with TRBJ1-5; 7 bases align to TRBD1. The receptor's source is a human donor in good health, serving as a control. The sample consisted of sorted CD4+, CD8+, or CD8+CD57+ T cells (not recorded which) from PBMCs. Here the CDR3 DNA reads TGTGCCAGCAGTCCGGACAGGAACGGCAATCAGCCCCAGCATTTT. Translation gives CASSPDRNGNQPQHF. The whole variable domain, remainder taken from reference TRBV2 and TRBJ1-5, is EPEVTQTPSHQVTQMGQEVILRCVPISNHLYFYWYRQILGQKVEFLVSFYNNEISEKSEIFDDQFSVERPDGSNFTLKIRSTKLEDSAMYFCASSPDRNGNQPQHFGDGTRLSIL.